Sequencing of this T cell receptor beta chain was carried out in a study of low-dose radiotherapy and immunotherapy resistance in tumors. Overall study: Every 2 weeks, cohort 1 got 0.5 Gy, reaching 6.5 Gy to the planning target volume. Patients took oral aspirin 300 mg daily for four cycles from cycle 1 day 1.

The time point is: before trial treatment. Inclusion covered patients whose advanced solid tumors lacked tumor-infiltrating lymphocytes. This clonotype was counted between two and nine times. Germline V gives CDR1 WNHNN, CDR2 SYGVQD (reference sequence). The CDR3 is made up of 14 amino acids. V lost 5 bases to trimming and J lost 1 base, with 11 bases between them. First-strand cDNA used TRAV- and TRBV-specific primers, covering alpha and beta chains. Over roughly 19 PCR cycles, TCRs were amplified from a constant-region primer and V-primer adapter. Amplification of the isolated mRNA used in vitro transcription. MiXCR was run by TCRdb on the reads, yielding one entry per CDR3 protein. The table includes tens of thousands of distinct CDR3 sequences, 15% to 20% detected once.

The TCR was taken from a male donor with prostate cancer. The sample consisted of PBMCs, taken before treatment. This chain joins TRBV10-1 and TRBJ1-1, with D unresolved. DNA of the CDR3: TGCGCCAGCAGTACCGTAGTGGGGAACACTGAAGCTTTCTTT. Translated: CASSTVVGNTEAFF.